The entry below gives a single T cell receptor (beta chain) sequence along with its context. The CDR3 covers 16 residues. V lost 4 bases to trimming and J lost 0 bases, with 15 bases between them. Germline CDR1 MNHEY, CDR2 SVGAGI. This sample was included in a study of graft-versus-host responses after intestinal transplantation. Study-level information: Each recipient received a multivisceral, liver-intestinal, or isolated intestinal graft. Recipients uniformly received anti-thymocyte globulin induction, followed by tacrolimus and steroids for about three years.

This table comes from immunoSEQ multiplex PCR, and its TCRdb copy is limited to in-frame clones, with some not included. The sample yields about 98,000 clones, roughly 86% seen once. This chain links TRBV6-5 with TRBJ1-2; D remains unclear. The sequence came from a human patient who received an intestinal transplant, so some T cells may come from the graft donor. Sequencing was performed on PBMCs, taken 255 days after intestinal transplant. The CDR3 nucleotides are TGTGCCAGCAGTTCCACAGACACACCAGCTAACTATGGCTACACCTTC. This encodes CASSSTDTPANYGYTF.